The entry below gives a single T cell receptor (beta chain) sequence along with its context. The antigen is not known. The sample is drawn from a study of CXCR3-negative and CXCR3-positive naive CD8 T cells. Study in general: Cumulative TRB read yield was about 140 million, averaging about 1.5 +/- 0.3 million per library. Study findings and constraints: Compared with CXCR3-negative naive cells, CXCR3-positive naive cells showed more hydrophobic TRB CDR3s. Memory CD8+ cells showed much lower diversity, while both naive subsets were comparably high. The study found CXCR3 expression partially decreased after cryopreservation and ran most assays on fresh PBMCs.

CDR3 length: 14 amino acids. Per the germline V gene, CDR1 is SGHKS and CDR2 is YYEKEE (reference sequence). Among CD8+ T cells, naive ones were CD45RO-CCR7+CD27+CD95-. Via 5' RACE with UMI labels, TRB cDNA libraries were prepared. TCRdb processed the 5' RACE reads again and assigns one entry to each CDR3 protein, with no DNA. Its clone listing holds some 150,000 distinct CDR3 sequences. The source material was naive CXCR3+ CD8+ T cells from blood. Subset meaning: CD45RO-CCR7+CD27+CD95- naive CD8+ T cells expressing CXCR3 (TNR3+). The sequence derives from a human donor in good health. Some clones in this sample may be carry-over from other donors' samples. The rearrangement joins TRBV5-5 to TRBJ1-2. CDR3 residues: CASSLGGPRNGYTF.